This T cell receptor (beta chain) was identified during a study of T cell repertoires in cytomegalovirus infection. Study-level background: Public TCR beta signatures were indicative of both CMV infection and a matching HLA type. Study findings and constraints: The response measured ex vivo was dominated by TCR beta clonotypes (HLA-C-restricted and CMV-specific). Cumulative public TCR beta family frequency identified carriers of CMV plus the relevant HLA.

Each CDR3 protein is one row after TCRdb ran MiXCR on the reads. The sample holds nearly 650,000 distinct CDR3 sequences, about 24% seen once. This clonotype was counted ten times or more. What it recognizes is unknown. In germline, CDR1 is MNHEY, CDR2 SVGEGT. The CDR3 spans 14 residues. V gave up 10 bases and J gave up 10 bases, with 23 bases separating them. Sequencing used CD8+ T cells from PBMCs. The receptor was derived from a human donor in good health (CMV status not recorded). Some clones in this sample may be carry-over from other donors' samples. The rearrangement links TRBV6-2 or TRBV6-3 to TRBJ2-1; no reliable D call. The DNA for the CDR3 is TGTGCCACCGAAAGGAAAGGGATCCGTCGCGAGCAGTTCTTC. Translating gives CATERKGIRREQFF.